The clone carrying this T cell receptor beta chain has just a few counts. What it binds is unknown. A read error may account for a junction end that differs from germline. The data were taken from a study of blood T cells in healthy people across ages. Individuals who donated were healthy Caucasians from Russia aged roughly 6 to 90. Total RNA was isolated from each sample in quantities of at least 5 micrograms. The CDR3 covers 19 residues. Germline CDR1 KGHSH, CDR2 LQKENI. Overall study findings and caveats: The study regarded diversity estimates from one million T cells as underestimates.

With a J-beta primer mix and a sample-barcoded 5' primer, a second PCR ran about 7 to 12 cycles. From each sample, at least 3 million paired-end reads containing CDR3 were obtained. TCRdb called the 5' RACE reads again in MiXCR, with one record for every CDR3 protein. The sample has some 900,000 distinct CDR3 sequences; roughly 26% are singletons. Sequenced input: blood. The rearrangement uses TRBV18 and TRBJ2-5; D might be TRBD1 (6 bases). The TCR sequence derives from a woman of 80 years or more in good health. The CDR3 spells CASSPPNPADRTDQETQYF. CDR3 sequence (DNA): TGTGCCAGCTCCCCACCCAACCCTGCCGACAGGACAGATCAAGAGACCCAGTACTTC.